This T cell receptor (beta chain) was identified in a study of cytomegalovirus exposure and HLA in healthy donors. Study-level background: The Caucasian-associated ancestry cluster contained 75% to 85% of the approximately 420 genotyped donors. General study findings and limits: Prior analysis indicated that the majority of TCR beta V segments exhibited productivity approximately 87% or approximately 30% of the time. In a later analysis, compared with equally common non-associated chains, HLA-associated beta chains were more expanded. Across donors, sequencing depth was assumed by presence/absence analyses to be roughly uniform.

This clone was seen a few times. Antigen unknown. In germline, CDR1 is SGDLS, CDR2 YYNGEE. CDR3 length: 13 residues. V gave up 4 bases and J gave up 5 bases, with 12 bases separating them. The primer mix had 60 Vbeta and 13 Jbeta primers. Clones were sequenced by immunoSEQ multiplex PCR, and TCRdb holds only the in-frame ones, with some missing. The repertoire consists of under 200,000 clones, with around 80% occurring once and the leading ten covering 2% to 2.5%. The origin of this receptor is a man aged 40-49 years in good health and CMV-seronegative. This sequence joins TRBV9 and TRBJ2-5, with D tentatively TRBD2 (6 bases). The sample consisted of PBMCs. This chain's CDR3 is CASSSGEEETQYF. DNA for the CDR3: TGTGCCAGCAGCTCGGGAGAGGAGGAGACCCAGTACTTC. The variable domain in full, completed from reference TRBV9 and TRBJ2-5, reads DSGVTQTPKHLITATGQRVTLRCSPRSGDLSVYWYQQSLDQGLQFLIQYYNGEERAKGNILERFSAQQFPDLHSELNLSSLELGDSALYFCASSSGEEETQYFGPGTRLLVL.